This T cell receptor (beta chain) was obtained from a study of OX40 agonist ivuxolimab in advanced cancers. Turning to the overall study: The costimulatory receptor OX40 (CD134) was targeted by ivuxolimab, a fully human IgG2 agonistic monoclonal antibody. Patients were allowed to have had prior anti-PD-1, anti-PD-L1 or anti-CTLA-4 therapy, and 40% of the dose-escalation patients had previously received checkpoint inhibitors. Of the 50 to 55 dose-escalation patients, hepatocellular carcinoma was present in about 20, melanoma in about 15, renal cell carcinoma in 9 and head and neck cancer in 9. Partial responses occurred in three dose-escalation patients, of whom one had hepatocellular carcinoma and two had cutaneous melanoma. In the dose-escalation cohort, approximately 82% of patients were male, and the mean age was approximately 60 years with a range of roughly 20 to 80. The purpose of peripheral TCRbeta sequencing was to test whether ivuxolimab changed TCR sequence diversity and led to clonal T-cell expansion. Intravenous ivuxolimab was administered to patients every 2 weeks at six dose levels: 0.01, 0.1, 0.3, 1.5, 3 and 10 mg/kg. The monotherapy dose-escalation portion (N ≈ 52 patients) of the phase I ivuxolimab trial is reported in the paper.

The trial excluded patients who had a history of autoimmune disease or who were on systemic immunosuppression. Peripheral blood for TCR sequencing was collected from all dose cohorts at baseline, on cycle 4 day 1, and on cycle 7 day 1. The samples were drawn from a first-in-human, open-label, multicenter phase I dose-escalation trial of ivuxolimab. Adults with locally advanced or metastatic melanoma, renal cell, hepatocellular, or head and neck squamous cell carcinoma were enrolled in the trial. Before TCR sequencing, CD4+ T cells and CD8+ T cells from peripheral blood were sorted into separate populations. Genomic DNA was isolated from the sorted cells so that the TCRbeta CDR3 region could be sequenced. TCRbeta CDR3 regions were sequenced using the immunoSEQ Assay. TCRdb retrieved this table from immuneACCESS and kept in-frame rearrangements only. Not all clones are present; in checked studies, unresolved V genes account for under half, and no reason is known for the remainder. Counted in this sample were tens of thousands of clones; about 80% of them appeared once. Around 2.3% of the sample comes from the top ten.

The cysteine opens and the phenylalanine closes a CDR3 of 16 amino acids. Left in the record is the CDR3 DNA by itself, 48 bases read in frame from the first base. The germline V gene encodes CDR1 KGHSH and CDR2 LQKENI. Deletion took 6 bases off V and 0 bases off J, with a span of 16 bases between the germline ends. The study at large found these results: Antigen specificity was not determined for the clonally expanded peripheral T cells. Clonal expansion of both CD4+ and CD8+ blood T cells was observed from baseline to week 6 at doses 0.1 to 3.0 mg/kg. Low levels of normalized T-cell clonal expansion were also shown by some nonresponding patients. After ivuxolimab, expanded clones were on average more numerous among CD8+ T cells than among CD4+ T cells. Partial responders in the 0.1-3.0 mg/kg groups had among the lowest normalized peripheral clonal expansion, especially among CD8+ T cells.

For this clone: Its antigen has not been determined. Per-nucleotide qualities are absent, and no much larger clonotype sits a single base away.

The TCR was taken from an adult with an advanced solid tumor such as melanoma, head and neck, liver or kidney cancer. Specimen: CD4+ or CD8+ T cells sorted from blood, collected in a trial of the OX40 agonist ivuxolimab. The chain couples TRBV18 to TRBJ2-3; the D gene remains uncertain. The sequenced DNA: TGTGCCAGCTCGCAGACTTCTAGTCCCAGCACAGATACGCAGTATTTT. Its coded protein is CASSQTSSPSTDTQYF.